The 8 T cell receptor beta chains reported below all come from one sample, sequenced in a study of blood T cell repertoires in COVID-19. Clones were read by immunoSEQ multiplex PCR, and TCRdb kept only the in-frame ones, dropping some. The data contain about 140,000 clones, 88% of them singletons. The sample taken for sequencing was peripheral blood. All receptors come from a human donor with COVID-19, enrolled during active disease. The donor label of this sample is uncertain.

This chain connects TRBV6-4 to TRBJ2-5, with 10 bases aligning to TRBD2. The ends lost 2 bases at V and 1 base at J; junction bases unmatched: 7. Per the germline V gene, CDR1 is MRHNA and CDR2 is SNTAGT. The CDR3 totals 17 residues. DNA for the CDR3: TGTGCCAGCAGTGACCTCTCTAGCGGGGGCCTCCAAGAGACCCAGTACTTC. It is translated as CASSDLSSGGLQETQYF.

The chain recombines TRBV11-2 with TRBJ1-5; tentative D call: TRBD1 (5 bases). Trimming removed 0 bases at V and 5 bases at J, with 11 bases between. The CDR3 totals 15 residues. Germline V lookup: CDR1 SGHAT, CDR2 FQNNGV. Here the CDR3 reads CASSLDGRVHQPQHF. The CDR3 nucleotides are TGTGCCAGCAGCTTAGATGGCAGGGTCCATCAGCCCCAGCATTTT.

The J gene is TRBJ1-5, the V gene TRBV19; the D is unclear. This CDR3 comprises 16 residues. CDR1 and CDR2 (germline): LNHDA, SQIVND (reference sequence). V was clipped by 1 base and J by 0 bases, with 10 bases between them. DNA for the CDR3: TGTGCCAGTAGTATAGCGGGGAAGGTTAGCAATCAGCCCCAGCATTTT. Its translation is CASSIAGKVSNQPQHF.

A few counts support this clone. The chain employs TRBV18 and TRBJ2-2; D ambiguous. This CDR3 contains 15 residues. Trimming shortened V by 2 bases and J by 1 base, and 8 bases separated the two germline ends. The V gene's germline CDR1 is KGHSH and CDR2 LQKENI. The CDR3 nucleotides are TGTGCCAGCTCACCAGGGCAGGAGAACACCGGGGAGCTGTTTTTT. Its translation: CASSPGQENTGELFF.

The J gene is TRBJ1-3, the V gene TRBV11-3; no clear D. The CDR3 length is 15 residues. In germline, CDR1 is SGHNT, CDR2 YENEEA. V lost 1 base and J lost 4, with 11 bases in between. The CDR3 here is CASSLVPGLGNTIYF. The CDR3, as DNA: TGTGCCAGCAGCTTAGTTCCAGGACTCGGAAACACCATATATTTT.

V and J are TRBV7-9 and TRBJ1-1; TRBD1 agrees at 9 bases. The CDR3 is 15 amino acids. Germline assignment: CDR1 SEHNR and CDR2 FQNEAQ (reference sequence). J was trimmed by 5 bases and V by 6 bases; bases with no gene match: 10. DNA for the CDR3: TGTGCCAGCAGTCTAACTACAGGGGGCTATACTGAAGCTTTCTTT. Its translation: CASSLTTGGYTEAFF.

A single count supports this clone. The chain joins TRBV2 to TRBJ1-5; TRBD1 aligns across 7 bases. This CDR3 is 12 amino acids long. Germline assignment: CDR1 SNHLY and CDR2 FYNNEI. Trimming cost V 5 bases and J 7 bases; bases outside gene matches: 2. In nucleotides, the CDR3 is TGTGCCAGCAGTCACAGGGGACAGCCCCAGCATTTT. Translating it yields CASSHRGQPQHF.

The chain couples TRBV11-3 to TRBJ2-5; 7 bases agree with TRBD1. The CDR3 has 12 residues. Germline lookup yields CDR1 SGHNT and CDR2 YENEEA. The ends lost 4 bases at V and 9 bases at J; junction bases unmatched: 5. CDR3 in amino acids: CASSSNQGAQYF. In nucleotides, the CDR3 is TGTGCCAGCAGCTCCAATCAGGGGGCCCAGTACTTC.